A single sample gave rise to the 13 T cell receptor beta chains below, sequenced in a study of T cells after posttransplantation cyclophosphamide. Treatment was busulfan-fludarabine conditioning, a marrow graft, and cyclophosphamide on days +3 and +4. The repertoire was sequenced with immunoSEQ multiplex PCR; TCRdb's copy has only in-frame clones and lacks some. This sample carries some 4,500 clones, 80% of them seen once, and the ten largest clones take about 4%. Here the sequenced sample was PBMCs, taken after allogeneic stem cell transplant with posttransplant cyclophosphamide. These receptors all stem from a male patient in his fifties who received an allogeneic stem cell transplant from a related donor and was CMV-positive. Some T cells may be the graft donor's.

CDR3 DNA sequence: TGCGCCAGCAGCGTGCCACCGGGACAGGGATACCAGCCCCAGCATTTT. Translation: CASSVPPGQGYQPQHF. The J gene is TRBJ1-5, the V gene TRBV4-1; TRBD1 aligns across 9 bases. Losses at the gene ends were 5 bases for V and 7 bases for J; bases not matched to a gene: 12. CDR3 length equals 16 residues. In germline, CDR1 is MGHRA, CDR2 YSYEKL.

A remark on this clone: An end of the junction differs from the germline gene, which may be a read error. The chain couples TRBV7-7 to TRBJ2-1; 10 nucleotides agree with TRBD1. Germline loops: CDR1 SSHAT, CDR2 FNYEAQ (reference sequence). The CDR3 runs to 17 residues. For the CDR3, the DNA is TGTGCTAGCAGCCCAAGACAGGGGGCGAGCCAGTACAATGAGCAGTTCTTC. It is translated as CASSPRQGASQYNEQFF.

This rearrangement joins TRBV6-5 to TRBJ1-5; TRBD1 aligns across 7 bases. The V gene end was trimmed by 4 bases and the J gene end by 7 bases; junction bases not matched to a gene: 7. This CDR3 is 14 amino acids long. The germline gives CDR1 MNHEY, CDR2 SVGAGI. The CDR3 sequence is CASSLRQGGQPQHF. The CDR3 nucleotides read TGTGCCAGCAGTTTAAGACAGGGTGGGCAGCCCCAGCATTTT.

This chain uses TRBV5-1 with TRBJ2-3, with 8 bases identical to TRBD2. V lost 2 bases, J lost 4 bases, and 6 bases stayed unmatched. The germline V gene encodes CDR1 SGHRS and CDR2 YFSETQ. This CDR3 has 15 residues. The CDR3 coding sequence is TGCGCCAGCAGCTTAAACGGGGGGGTACCAGATACGCAGTATTTT. Protein sequence: CASSLNGGVPDTQYF.

V and J are TRBV13 and TRBJ1-2; weak D call: TRBD1 (6 bases). The germline CDR1 and CDR2 sequences are PRHDT and FYEKMQ (reference sequence). This CDR3 region has 13 residues. V was shortened by 0 bases and J by 7 bases, with 9 bases between the two germline ends. CDR3 region: CASSLGDRAGYTF. CDR3 DNA sequence: TGTGCCAGCAGCTTAGGGGACAGAGCTGGCTACACCTTC.

This clone occurred once. The V and J genes are TRBV6-1 and TRBJ2-3; TRBD1 matches at 11 bases. Germline V gives CDR1 MNHNS, CDR2 SASEGT. Trimming removed 6 bases from V and 1 base from J; junction bases left unmatched: 3. The CDR3 runs 15 residues. CDR3 DNA: TGTGCCAGCAGGACGGGACAGGGGGGCACAGATACGCAGTATTTT. Amino acid sequence: CASRTGQGGTDTQYF.

The CDR3 loop reads CASQLSATYEQYF. The CDR3 region has the DNA TGCGCCAGTCAGCTTAGCGCGACCTACGAGCAGTACTTC. The V gene is TRBV10-1, the J gene TRBJ2-7; D might be TRBD2 (5 bases). Trimming took off 9 bases at V and 2 bases at J, with 14 bases between the two ends. CDR1 and CDR2 from the germline V gene are WNHNN and SYGVQD (reference sequence). This CDR3 has 13 residues.

CDR3 sequence: CASSKGDFTDTQYF. CDR3 bases: TGTGCCAGCAGCAAAGGGGATTTCACAGATACGCAGTATTTT. The chain uses TRBV6-6 and TRBJ2-3; a possible D gene is TRBD1 (5 bases). This CDR3 contains 14 residues. The germline CDR1 and CDR2 sequences are MNHNY and SVGAGI (reference sequence). With 6 bases removed from V and 2 bases from J, the gap between germline ends came to 12 bases.

The chain links TRBV6-5 to TRBJ1-1; D is undetermined. Germline loops: CDR1 MNHEY, CDR2 SVGAGI. The CDR3 totals 13 residues. Trimming took off 5 bases at V and 4 bases at J, with 11 bases between the two ends. In nucleotides, the CDR3 is TGTGCCAGCAGTGGTCGGTTTACCACTGAAGCTTTCTTT. Its translation: CASSGRFTTEAFF.

The chain employs TRBV5-8 and TRBJ1-4, with TRBD1 matching over 10 bases. In germline, CDR1 is SGHTS, CDR2 YDEGEE. The CDR3 sequence is 15 residues long. V shed 0 bases and J 8 bases; nucleotides not matched to a gene: 4. CDR3 DNA: TGTGCCAGCAGCTTGGCAGAGACAGGGGGCGAAAAACTGTTTTTT. Protein product: CASSLAETGGEKLFF. Complete variable domain (other parts from reference TRBV5-8 and TRBJ1-4): EAGVTQSPTHLIKTRGQQATLRCSPISGHTSVYWYQQALGLGLQFLLWYDEGEERNRGNFPPRFSGRQFPNYSSELNVNALELEDSALYLCASSLAETGGEKLFFGSGTQLSVL.

The chain combines TRBV27 with TRBJ1-1; D is unresolved. Trimming removed 6 bases at V and 1 base at J, with 9 bases between. Germline V gene lookup returns CDR1 MNHEY and CDR2 SMNVEV (reference sequence). The CDR3 runs 13 residues. The chain's CDR3 is CASRRDKNTEAFF. The CDR3 coding sequence is TGTGCCAGCAGACGTGACAAGAACACTGAAGCTTTCTTT.

V is TRBV11-3 and J is TRBJ2-1; 11 bases fit TRBD2. The germline V gene has CDR1 SGHNT and CDR2 YENEEA. J was trimmed by 7 bases and V by 1 base; bases with no gene match: 6. This CDR3 region has 16 residues. The CDR3 DNA reads TGTGCCAGCAGCTTAGGGGATAGCGGGGGGGCTAATGAGCAGTTCTTC. Protein sequence: CASSLGDSGGANEQFF.

By sample share, this clone is large. This chain uses TRBV11-2 with TRBJ1-3; 8 bases align to TRBD1. The CDR3 is 14 residues long. Trimming cost V 8 bases and J 4 bases; bases outside gene matches: 7. Germline CDR1 SGHAT, CDR2 FQNNGV. CDR3 in DNA: TGTGCCAGCCACAGGGGGGACCCAGGAAACACCATATATTTT. This encodes CASHRGDPGNTIYF.